These T cell receptor beta chains were read from a single sample in a study of T-cell reconstitution after alpha-beta-depleted transplantation in children. MiXCR, run by TCRdb on the PCR reads, gives a single entry per CDR3 protein. Here the sample spans 700,000 to 850,000 distinct CDR3 sequences, 16% being singletons. The starting material was PBMCs, mostly from graft donor cells, obtained 360 days after TCRalphabeta/CD19-depleted stem cell transplant. These receptors were taken from a male patient between 5 and 17 years old who had a stem cell transplant for acute lymphoblastic leukemia, so the T cells may come from the graft donor. CDR3s include the opening cysteine and the closing phenylalanine or tryptophan. The D gene is left open where the match is weak. Size is stated for part of the rows, as once, few or many counts, or as a class when the clone is expanded.

TRBJ2-7	few	TRBD2	TRBV5-1	TGCGCCAGCAGCTTGACAGCGGGAGAGTACGAGCAGTACTTC	CASSLTAGEYEQYF
TRBJ2-1	-	TRBD1	TRBV3-1	TGTGCCAGCAGCGATGGGACAGACTACAATGAGCAGTTCTTC	CASSDGTDYNEQFF
TRBJ1-5	few	-	TRBV29-1	TGCAGCGTTGCAAAATATAGAGGGGCTGAGGACAATCAGCCCCAGCATTTT	CSVAKYRGAEDNQPQHF
TRBJ2-1	-	-	TRBV6-5	TGTGCCAGCAGTATTCGAGGGGGGGGGAATGAGCAGTTCTTC	CASSIRGGGNEQFF
TRBJ2-1	once	TRBD2	TRBV5-1	TGCGCCAGCAGCTTGGGGGCTAGCGGGAGGCACTACAATGAGCAGTTCTTC	CASSLGASGRHYNEQFF
TRBJ2-1	-	-	TRBV15	TGTGCCACCAGCAGAGGGCCCATACGGTTGGACAGCACCCGCGGGGGCGAGCAGTTCTTC	CATSRGPIRLDSTRGGEQFF
TRBJ2-2	few	TRBD1	TRBV10-3	TGTGCCATCAGTGAGTCGATAGGGGGCCAGTTCAAGACCGGGGAGCTGTTTTTT	CAISESIGGQFKTGELFF
TRBJ2-1	-	-	TRBV29-1	TGCAGCGTTCCGGGACAGCGGGTTTGGAAGAATGAGCAGTTCTTC	CSVPGQRVWKNEQFF
TRBJ2-3	-	TRBD1	TRBV24-1	TGTGCCACCAGTGATTTTCGGGACAGGGGAATAGATACGCAGTATTTT	CATSDFRDRGIDTQYF
TRBJ2-5	few	-	TRBV21-1	TGTGCCAGCAGCACAGGGCGGCGGCAAGAGACCCAGTACTTC	CASSTGRRQETQYF
TRBJ2-3	-	TRBD2	TRBV7-6	TGTGCCAGCAGCCCTGGGACTACTCCTTGGGATACGCAGTATTTT	CASSPGTTPWDTQYF
TRBJ2-1	-	TRBD2	TRBV14	TGTGCCAGCAGACAGGGATTTAGCGGGAGGGTCTACAATGAGCAGTTCTTC	CASRQGFSGRVYNEQFF
TRBJ2-5	few	TRBD1	TRBV29-1	TGCAGCGTCGCCAAGACAGGGAAAGAGACCCAGTACTTC	CSVAKTGKETQYF
TRBJ2-1	few	-	TRBV3-1	TGTGCCAGCAGCCCCCGGATCGGGACCGGCTCCTACAATGAGCAGTTCTTC	CASSPRIGTGSYNEQFF
TRBJ2-7	few	-	TRBV12-3/TRBV12-4	TGTGCCAGCAGTTTATCTGACAAGTCCTACGAGCAGTACTTC	CASSLSDKSYEQYF
TRBJ2-1	few	TRBD2	TRBV20-1	TGCAGTGCTAGAAAGCCAGCGGGAGGGTGGGAGCAGTTCTTC	CSARKPAGGWEQFF
TRBJ1-1	few	-	TRBV7-6	TGTGCCAGCAGCTTAGCGGGGGGACGCCTGAACACTGAAGCTTTCTTT	CASSLAGGRLNTEAFF
TRBJ2-7	-	-	TRBV7-9	TGTGCCAGCAGTCAACTAAAGCGGGACAGCTTCTACGAGCAGTACTTC	CASSQLKRDSFYEQYF
TRBJ2-1	-	-	TRBV2	TGTGCCAGCTGGAACTTACAGGGTGCGGGGAATGAGCAGTTCTTC	CASWNLQGAGNEQFF
TRBJ1-5	-	-	TRBV10-3	TGTGCCATCAGTGATGCCGGGAATCAGCCCCAGCATTTT	CAISDAGNQPQHF
TRBJ2-4	many	-	TRBV20-1	TGCAGTGCTAGAGATAGGCTCAAGGCGGTCCAACGGCCTCAGTACTTC	CSARDRLKAVQRPQYF
TRBJ1-5	-	-	TRBV3-1	TGTGCCAGCAGCCAAGGAGTGTGGAATAGCAATCAGCCCCAGCATTTT	CASSQGVWNSNQPQHF
TRBJ2-1	few	TRBD2	TRBV7-2	TGTGCCAGCAGCTTAGCGCGACTAGCGGGAGGCGCGGGTGAGCAGTTCTTC	CASSLARLAGGAGEQFF
TRBJ2-3	few	-	TRBV27	TGTGCCAGCACGGGGGCGGGAGCGTGGCATACGCAGTATTTT	CASTGAGAWHTQYF
TRBJ1-3	few	-	TRBV2	TGTGCCAGCAGTGAGAGGAGCTCTGGAAACACCATATATTTT	CASSERSSGNTIYF
TRBJ2-7	few	-	TRBV6-2/TRBV6-3	TGTGCCAGCAGTTTTGCCCCCCGCGAGCAGTACTTC	CASSFAPREQYF
TRBJ2-7	-	-	TRBV5-1	TGCGCCAGCAGCTTGAATAGCAACGAGCAGTACTTC	CASSLNSNEQYF
TRBJ1-1	few	TRBD1	TRBV4-1	TGCGCCAGCAGCCAAGAGTGGTACAGGGGTAGCACTGAAGCTTTCTTT	CASSQEWYRGSTEAFF
TRBJ2-2	few	TRBD2	TRBV5-1	TGCGCCAGCAGCTTTACTAGCGGGAAGGCCGGGGAGCTGTTTTTT	CASSFTSGKAGELFF
TRBJ1-5	few	-	TRBV6-5	TGTGCCAGCAGTTACTCGAGTAGGGAGGGGAATCAGCCCCAGCATTTT	CASSYSSREGNQPQHF
TRBJ2-7	few	TRBD1	TRBV7-9	TGTGCCAGCAGCCCTCACCGGGACAGCCTTTACGAGCAGTACTTC	CASSPHRDSLYEQYF